The 3 T cell receptor beta chains presented below share a single source sample, sequenced in a study of response to subunit inactivated influenza vaccine. From the RT-PCR reads, TCRdb called clonotypes with MiXCR, one entry per CDR3 protein. The data show fewer than 600,000 distinct CDR3 sequences, approximately 7.8% seen once. The sample in question was PBMCs from blood, obtained 23 months after vaccination. The receptors derive from a man aged 50 to 69 who received an inactivated influenza vaccine.

Many counts were recorded for this clonotype. The chain is built from TRBV29-1 and TRBJ2-1, with unresolved D. The CDR3 contains 13 residues. Germline V gene lookup returns CDR1 SQVTM and CDR2 ANQGSEA. The V end was cut by 6 bases, the J end by 7 bases, with 16 bases between. CDR3 in amino acids: CSVRELLGNEQFF. CDR3 DNA: TGCAGCGTGCGCGAGCTTCTCGGTAATGAGCAGTTCTTC.

This clonotype was counted only a few times. This rearrangement joins TRBV29-1 to TRBJ2-5; 9 positions agree with TRBD1. The CDR3 has 14 amino acids. The germline CDR1 and CDR2 sequences are SQVTM and ANQGSEA. V shed 7 bases and J 7 bases; nucleotides not matched to a gene: 13. In DNA form, the CDR3 reads TGCAGCGCCAACCTACAGGGGGCGGAGGGGACCCAGTACTTC. The encoded protein is CSANLQGAEGTQYF.

There are a few counts of this clonotype. The genes are TRBV19 and TRBJ1-4, with no clear D. Germline V lookup: CDR1 LNHDA, CDR2 SQIVND (reference sequence). This CDR3 region has 14 residues. The V gene lost 2 bases and the J gene lost 1 base, with 5 bases spanning the gap. The CDR3 nucleotides read TGTGCCAGTAGTATACTCAGAACTAATGAAAAACTGTTTTTT. Its translation is CASSILRTNEKLFF.